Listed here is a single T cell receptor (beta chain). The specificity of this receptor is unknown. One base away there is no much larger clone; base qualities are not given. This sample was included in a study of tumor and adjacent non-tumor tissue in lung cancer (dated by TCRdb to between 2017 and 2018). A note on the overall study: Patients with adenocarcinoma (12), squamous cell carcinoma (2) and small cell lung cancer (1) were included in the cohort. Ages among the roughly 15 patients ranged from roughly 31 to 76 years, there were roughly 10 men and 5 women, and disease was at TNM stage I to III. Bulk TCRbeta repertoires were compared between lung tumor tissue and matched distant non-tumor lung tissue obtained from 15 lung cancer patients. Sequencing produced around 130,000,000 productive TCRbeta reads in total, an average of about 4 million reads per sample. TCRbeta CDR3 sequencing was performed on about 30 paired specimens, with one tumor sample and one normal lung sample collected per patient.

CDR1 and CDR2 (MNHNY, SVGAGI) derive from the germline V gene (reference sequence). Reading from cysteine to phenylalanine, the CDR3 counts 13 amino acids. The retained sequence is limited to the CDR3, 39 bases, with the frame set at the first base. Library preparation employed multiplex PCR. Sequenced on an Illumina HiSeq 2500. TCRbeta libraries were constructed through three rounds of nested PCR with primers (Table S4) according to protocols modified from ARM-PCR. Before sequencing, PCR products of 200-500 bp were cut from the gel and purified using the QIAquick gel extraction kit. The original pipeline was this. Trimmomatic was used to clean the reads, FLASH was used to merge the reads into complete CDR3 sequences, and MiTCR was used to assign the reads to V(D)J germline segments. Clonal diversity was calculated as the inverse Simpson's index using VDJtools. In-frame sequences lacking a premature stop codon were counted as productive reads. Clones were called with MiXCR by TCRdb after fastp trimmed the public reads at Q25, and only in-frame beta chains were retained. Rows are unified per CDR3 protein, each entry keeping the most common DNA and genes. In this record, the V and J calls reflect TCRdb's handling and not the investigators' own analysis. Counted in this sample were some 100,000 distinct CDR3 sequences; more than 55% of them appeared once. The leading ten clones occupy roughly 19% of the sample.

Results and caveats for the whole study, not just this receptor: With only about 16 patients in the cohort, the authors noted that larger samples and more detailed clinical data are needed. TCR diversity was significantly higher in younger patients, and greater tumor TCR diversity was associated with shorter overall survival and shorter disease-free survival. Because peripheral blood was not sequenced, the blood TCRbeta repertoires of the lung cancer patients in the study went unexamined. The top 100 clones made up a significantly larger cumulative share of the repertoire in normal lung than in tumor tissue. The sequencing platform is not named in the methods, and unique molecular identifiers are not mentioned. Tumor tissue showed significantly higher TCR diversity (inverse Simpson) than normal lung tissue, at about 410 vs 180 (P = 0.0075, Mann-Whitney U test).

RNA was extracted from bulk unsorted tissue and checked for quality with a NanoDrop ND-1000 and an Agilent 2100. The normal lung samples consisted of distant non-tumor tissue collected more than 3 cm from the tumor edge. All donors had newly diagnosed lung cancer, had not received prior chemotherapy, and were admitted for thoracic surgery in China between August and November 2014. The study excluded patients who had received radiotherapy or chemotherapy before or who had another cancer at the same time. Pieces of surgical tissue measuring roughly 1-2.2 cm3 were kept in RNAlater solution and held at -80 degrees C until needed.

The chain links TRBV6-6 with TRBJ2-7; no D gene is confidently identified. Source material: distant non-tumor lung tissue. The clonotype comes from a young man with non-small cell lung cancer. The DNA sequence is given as TGTACCAACAGCAGTTCTACCCATTACGAGCAGTACTTC. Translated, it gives CTNSSSTHYEQYF.